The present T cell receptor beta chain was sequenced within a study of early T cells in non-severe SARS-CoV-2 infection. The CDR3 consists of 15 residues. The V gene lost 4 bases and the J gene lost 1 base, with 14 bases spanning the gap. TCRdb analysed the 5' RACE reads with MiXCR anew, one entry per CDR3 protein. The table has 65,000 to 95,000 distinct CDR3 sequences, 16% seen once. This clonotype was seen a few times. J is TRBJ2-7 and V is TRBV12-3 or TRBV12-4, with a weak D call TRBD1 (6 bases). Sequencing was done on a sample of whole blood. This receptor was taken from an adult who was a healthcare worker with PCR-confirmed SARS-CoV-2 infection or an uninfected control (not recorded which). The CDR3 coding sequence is TGTGCCAGCAGTTGGGGGCAGGGGTTTTCCTACGAGCAGTACTTC. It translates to CASSWGQGFSYEQYF.